This TCR beta chain was identified in a study of shared T cell receptors in the human thymus. The CDR3 runs 15 residues. Germline CDR1 reads SGHDN; CDR2 reads FVKESK. Between the trimmed V and J ends, which lost 4 bases and 2 bases, there was a span of 14 bases. Assay: immunoSEQ multiplex PCR; the TCRdb copy retains only in-frame clones and omits some. The sample includes hundreds of thousands of clones, around 87% of them seen just once. The same sample was also studied in work on human thymus T cells.

The sequence came from a boy under three years old with a congenital heart defect. The rearrangement links TRBV14 to TRBJ2-5, with TRBD1 as a possible D gene (6 bases). Sequencing was carried out using thymocytes. CDR3 sequence (DNA): TGTGCCAGCAGCCCCGGGACACCTGATCAAGAGACCCAGTACTTC. It specifies CASSPGTPDQETQYF.